The clone carrying this TCR beta chain was detected a few times. The antigen is undetermined. These data originate in a study of T-cell reconstitution after alpha-beta-depleted transplantation in children. Overall study results and limits: Several patients had high TCRbeta diversity at day 60; it came from surviving recipient T cells and thymic progenitors. Newly produced T cells mostly accounted for T-cell counts and diversity one year post-transplant. Several hundred rapidly expanded clones from non-depleted graft cells reportedly supplied alpha-beta T cells about two months post-transplant.

Unique molecular identifiers featured in how the TCRbeta library was prepared. TCRdb re-called the PCR reads with MiXCR, one entry per CDR3 protein. The sample lists about 580,000 distinct CDR3 sequences; 27% were seen once. The V gene's germline CDR1 is LGHDT and CDR2 YNNKEL (reference sequence). This CDR3 spans 15 amino acids. V shed 6 bases and J 6 bases; nucleotides not matched to a gene: 12. The source of this sequence is a boy younger than two with Wiskott-Aldrich syndrome, due to receive a stem cell transplant. The material was PBMCs, obtained before TCRalphabeta/CD19-depleted stem cell transplant. This chain uses TRBV3-1 with TRBJ2-7, with 9 bases identical to TRBD2. The CDR3 DNA reads TGTGCCAGCAGTCTGATAGCGGGAGTTGGACTCGAGCAGTACTTC. This encodes CASSLIAGVGLEQYF.